This entry lists 16 T cell receptor beta chains sequenced from one sample in a study of cytotoxic CD8 clonotypes in ibrutinib-treated CLL. Method: immunoSEQ multiplex PCR; TCRdb's copy keeps in-frame clones and lacks some. Among around 19,000 clones listed, about 70% were seen once. The source was PBMCs, collected after 12 months of ibrutinib treatment. Receptors originate from a human donor with chronic lymphocytic leukemia.

The sample holds a few counts of this clone. CDR3 bases: TGTGCCAGCAGTGAGATGGAGGGACTCGTAGCCAAAAACATTCAGTACTTC. Encoded protein: CASSEMEGLVAKNIQYF. The J gene is TRBJ2-4, the V gene TRBV6-1; the D gene is possibly TRBD2 (6 bases). CDR3 length equals 17 residues. CDR1 is MNHNS, CDR2 SASEGT, per germline. The ends were cut back, 3 bases at V and 0 bases at J, with 15 bases in the middle.

The chain carries TRBV9 and TRBJ2-7, with D possibly TRBD1 on 6 matching bases. The CDR3 extends over 12 amino acids. V shed 4 bases and J shed 11 bases, with 16 bases lying between them. CDR1 SGDLS and CDR2 YYNGEE come from the germline V gene. The CDR3 DNA reads as TGTGCCAGCAGCCCCAGGGGCGGGTTCAAGTACTTC. Protein sequence: CASSPRGGFKYF.

This sequence joins TRBV4-1 and TRBJ2-7, with D unresolved. The germline V gene encodes CDR1 MGHRA and CDR2 YSYEKL. V lost 0 bases and J lost 5, with 8 bases in between. CDR3 length equals 13 residues. The CDR3 sequence: CASSQDRGHEQYF. Here the CDR3 DNA reads TGCGCCAGCAGCCAAGATCGCGGACACGAGCAGTACTTC.

The chain couples TRBV7-3 to TRBJ2-2; D remains unclear. CDR1 and CDR2 from the germline V gene are SGHTA and FQGTGA. The CDR3 runs 15 residues. The V and J ends lost 5 bases and 1 base respectively, with 11 bases between them. In nucleotides, the CDR3 is TGTGCCAGCAGCCCCTTAGGCGGGAACACCGGGGAGCTGTTTTTT. Its protein is CASSPLGGNTGELFF.

V and J are TRBV18 and TRBJ2-5; a possible D gene is TRBD2 (6 bases). Germline lookup yields CDR1 KGHSH and CDR2 LQKENI. V shed 4 bases and J shed 4 bases, with 16 bases lying between them. The CDR3 is made up of 15 amino acids. The CDR3 is CASSRARDSGETQYF. The CDR3 DNA reads as TGTGCCAGCTCACGGGCGCGGGATTCGGGAGAGACCCAGTACTTC.

There are a few counts of this clone. The chain uses TRBV11-3 and TRBJ1-2; 7 bases line up with TRBD1. In germline, CDR1 is SGHNT, CDR2 YENEEA. The CDR3 has 12 residues. The trim removed 6 bases at V and 8 bases at J, leaving 6 bases unmatched. CDR3 coding DNA: TGTGCCAGCAGAAGACAGGGCATCGGCTACACCTTC. This encodes CASRRQGIGYTF.

The rearrangement uses TRBV19 and TRBJ2-3; maybe TRBD1 (6 bases). Deletions cut 6 bases from V and 6 bases from J, with 13 bases between. CDR1 and CDR2 (germline): LNHDA, SQIVND (reference sequence). The CDR3 covers 13 residues. CDR3 residues: CASSSNRADTQYF. CDR3 sequence (DNA): TGTGCCAGTAGCTCGAACAGGGCCGATACGCAGTATTTT.

The chain has TRBV5-4 and TRBJ1-3, with TRBD1 as a possible D gene (6 bases). Between the trimmed V and J ends, which lost 2 bases and 1 base, there was a span of 10 bases. Germline assignment: CDR1 SGHNT and CDR2 YYREEE (reference sequence). The CDR3 runs to 15 residues. The CDR3: CASSLPGASGNTIYF. CDR3 nucleotide sequence: TGTGCCAGCAGCTTACCGGGGGCGTCTGGAAACACCATATATTTT.

This rearrangement joins TRBV18 to TRBJ2-7; D might be TRBD2 (6 bases). Trimming cost V 4 bases and J 0 bases, with 10 bases left between them. CDR3 length: 14 amino acids. Germline V CDR1 and CDR2: KGHSH, LQKENI. Here the CDR3 DNA reads TGTGCCAGCTCACTGGGACTGGACTCCTACGAGCAGTACTTC. Its translation is CASSLGLDSYEQYF.

The CDR3 DNA follows: TGTGCCAGCAGCCAACAAGAGACCATTCAGTACTTC. This gives the protein CASSQQETIQYF. This chain uses TRBV14 with TRBJ2-4; unclear D gene. The length of the CDR3 is 12 residues. The germline CDR1 and CDR2 sequences are SGHDN and FVKESK. V gave up 2 bases and J gave up 9 bases, with 8 bases separating them.

This clone appeared a single time. The chain recombines TRBV27 with TRBJ2-2; D is tentatively TRBD1 or TRBD2 (5 bases each). CDR3 size: 16 residues. The germline gives CDR1 MNHEY, CDR2 SMNVEV (reference sequence). V was trimmed by 8 bases and J by 1 base, leaving 17 bases between them. As DNA, the CDR3 is TGTGCCAGCGCTCCCCGGGACGTCGGGAACACCGGGGAGCTGTTTTTT. Protein sequence: CASAPRDVGNTGELFF.

The chain carries TRBV27 and TRBJ2-7; the D is unclear. Germline V gene sequence: CDR1 MNHEY, CDR2 SMNVEV (reference sequence). The CDR3 spans 15 residues. V was trimmed by 3 bases and J by 2 bases, leaving 14 bases between them. The CDR3 loop reads CASSFASSPPYEQYF. Written as DNA, the CDR3 is TGTGCCAGCAGTTTCGCGTCCTCTCCCCCCTACGAGCAGTACTTC.

The CDR3 spells CASSLGADSSYNEQFF. In nucleotides, the CDR3 is TGTGCCAGCAGCTTAGGGGCCGACAGCTCCTACAATGAGCAGTTCTTC. The chain is built from TRBV7-8 and TRBJ2-1; TRBD1 is a possible D gene (5 bases). Trimming took 1 base from V and 0 from J, leaving 10 bases between them. Looked up from germline, CDR1 is SGHVS and CDR2 is FQNEAQ. The CDR3 is made up of 16 amino acids.

This chain uses TRBV19 with TRBJ2-1, with TRBD2 matching 12 bases. CDR3 length equals 17 residues. V lost 4 bases, J lost 9 bases, and 13 bases stayed unmatched. Looked up from germline, CDR1 is LNHDA and CDR2 is SQIVND (reference sequence). CDR3 bases: TGTGCCAGTAGTAGCCTGGGGATGCTAGCGGGAGGGGGTGAGCAGTTCTTC. It specifies CASSSLGMLAGGGEQFF. Full variable domain (rest looked up from reference TRBV19 and TRBJ2-1): DGGITQSPKYLFRKEGQNVTLSCEQNLNHDAMYWYRQDPGQGLRLIYYSQIVNDFQKGDIAEGYSVSREKKESFPLTVTSAQKNPTAFYLCASSSLGMLAGGGEQFFGPGTRLTVL.

This chain links TRBV6-1 with TRBJ2-3; the D is unclear. The germline V gene encodes CDR1 MNHNS and CDR2 SASEGT. This CDR3 region has 13 residues. V lost 6 bases to trimming and J lost 5 bases, with 12 bases between them. The CDR3 reads CASSLFQRDTQYF. The CDR3 DNA reads as TGTGCCAGCAGCCTGTTTCAAAGAGATACGCAGTATTTT.

In this sample, this clone turned up a few times. The rearrangement links TRBV5-6 to TRBJ2-1; D is possibly TRBD1 (6 bases). Germline CDR1 and CDR2: SGHDT and YYEEEE. There are 15 residues in the CDR3. Trimming shortened V by 4 bases and J by 5 bases, and 16 bases separated the two germline ends. DNA of the CDR3: TGTGCCAGCAGCGCGACAGGAGCCTTCAACAATGAGCAGTTCTTC. This gives the protein CASSATGAFNNEQFF.